This is a list of T cell receptor beta chains from one sample in a study of blood T cell repertoires in COVID-19. Libraries were prepared by immunoSEQ multiplex PCR; TCRdb keeps only in-frame clonotypes and omits some of them. This table has around 170,000 clones, about nine tenths appearing once. Sequenced material: peripheral blood. The receptors here all came from a man between 60 and 75 years old with acute or convalescent COVID-19. Both conserved end residues are trimmed from each CDR3.

CDR3 length: 12
V gene: TRBV4-1
CDR3 protein: ASSQDRQGDGYT

CDR3 length: 13
V gene: TRBV5-5
CDR3 protein: ASSRDTAMNTEAF

CDR3 length: 12
V gene: TRBV4-1
CDR3 protein: ASSQEASTDTQY

CDR3 length: 14
V gene: TRBV9
CDR3 protein: ASSVGGGASTDTQY

CDR3 length: 12
V gene: TRBV25-1
CDR3 protein: ASSPGQGYSPLH

CDR3 length: 13
V gene: TRBV6-1
CDR3 protein: ASSEDIPRDYGYT

CDR3 length: 12
V gene: TRBV19
CDR3 protein: ATRRGGVIDTQY

CDR3 length: 14
V gene: TRBV4-2
CDR3 protein: ASSPRQASTNEKLF

CDR3 length: 12
V gene: TRBV19
CDR3 protein: ASTQRTESYGYT

CDR3 length: 13
V gene: TRBV10-2
CDR3 protein: ASSVREGFDYGYT

CDR3 length: 12
V gene: TRBV5-6
CDR3 protein: ASSFGTGGSPLH

CDR3 length: 12
V gene: TRBV5-1
CDR3 protein: ASSLEGRAETQY

CDR3 length: 12
V gene: TRBV5-1
CDR3 protein: ASGEGGPEETQY